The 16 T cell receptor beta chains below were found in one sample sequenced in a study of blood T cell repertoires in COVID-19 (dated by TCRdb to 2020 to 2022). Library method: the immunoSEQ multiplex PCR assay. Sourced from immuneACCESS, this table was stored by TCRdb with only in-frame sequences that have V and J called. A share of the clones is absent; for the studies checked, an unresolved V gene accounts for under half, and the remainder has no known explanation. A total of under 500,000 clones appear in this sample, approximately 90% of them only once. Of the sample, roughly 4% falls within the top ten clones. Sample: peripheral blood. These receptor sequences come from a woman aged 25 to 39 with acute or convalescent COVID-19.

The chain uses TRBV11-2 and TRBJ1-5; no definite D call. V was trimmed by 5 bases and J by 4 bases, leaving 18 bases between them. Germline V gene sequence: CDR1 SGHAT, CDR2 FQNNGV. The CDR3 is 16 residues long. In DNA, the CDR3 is TGTGCCAGCAGCCCGACCGCACGGAAACTAAATCAGCCCCAGCATTTT. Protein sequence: CASSPTARKLNQPQHF.

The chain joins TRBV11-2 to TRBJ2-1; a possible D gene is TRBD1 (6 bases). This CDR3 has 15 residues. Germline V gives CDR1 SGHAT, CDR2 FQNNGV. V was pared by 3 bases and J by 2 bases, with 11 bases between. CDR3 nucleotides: TGTGCCAGCAGCTTTACAGGGTATACCTACAATGAGCAGTTCTTC. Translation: CASSFTGYTYNEQFF. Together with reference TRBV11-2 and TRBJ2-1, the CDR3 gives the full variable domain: EAGVAQSPRYKIIEKRQSVAFWCNPISGHATLYWYQQILGQGPKLLIQFQNNGVVDDSQLPKDRFSAERLKGVDSTLKIQPAKLEDSAVYLCASSFTGYTYNEQFFGPGTRLTVL.

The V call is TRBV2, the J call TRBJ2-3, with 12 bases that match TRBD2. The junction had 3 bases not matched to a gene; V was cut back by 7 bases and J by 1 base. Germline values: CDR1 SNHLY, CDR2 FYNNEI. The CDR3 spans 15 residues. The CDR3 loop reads CASNRLAGGTDTQYF. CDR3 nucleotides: TGTGCCAGCAATAGACTAGCGGGGGGCACAGATACGCAGTATTTT.

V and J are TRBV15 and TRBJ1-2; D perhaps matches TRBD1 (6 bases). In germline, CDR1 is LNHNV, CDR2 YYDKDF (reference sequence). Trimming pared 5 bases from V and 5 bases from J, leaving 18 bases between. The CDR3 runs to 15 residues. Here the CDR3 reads CATSASPTGRYGYTF. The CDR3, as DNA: TGTGCCACCAGCGCTAGCCCGACAGGCCGATATGGCTACACCTTC.

The CDR3: CASSFQGSSPLHF. The CDR3 DNA sequence: TGTGCCAGCAGCTTCCAGGGTTCCTCACCCCTCCACTTT. This chain joins TRBV5-5 and TRBJ1-6; weak D call: TRBD1 (5 bases). The germline V gene encodes CDR1 SGHKS and CDR2 YYEKEE (reference sequence). V was shortened by 2 bases and J by 10 bases, with 10 bases between the two germline ends. This CDR3 comprises 13 residues.

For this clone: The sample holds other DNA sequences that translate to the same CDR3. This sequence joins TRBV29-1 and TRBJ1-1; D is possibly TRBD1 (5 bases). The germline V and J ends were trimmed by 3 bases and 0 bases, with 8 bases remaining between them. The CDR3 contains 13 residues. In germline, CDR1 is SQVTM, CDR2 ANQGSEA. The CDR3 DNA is TGCAGCGTTGAGGGGCGGATGAACACTGAAGCTTTCTTT. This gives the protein CSVEGRMNTEAFF.

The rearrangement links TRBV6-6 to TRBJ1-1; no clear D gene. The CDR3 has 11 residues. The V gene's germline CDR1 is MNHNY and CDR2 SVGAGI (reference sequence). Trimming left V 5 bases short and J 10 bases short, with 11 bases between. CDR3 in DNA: TGTGCCAGCAGTCGGGCCTCAGGAGCTTTCTTT. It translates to CASSRASGAFF.

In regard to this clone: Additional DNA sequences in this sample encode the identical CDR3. CDR3: CASSPRGQVNTGELFF. In DNA, the CDR3 is TGTGCCAGTAGTCCCAGGGGACAGGTGAACACCGGGGAGCTGTTTTTT. This chain connects TRBV19 to TRBJ2-2, with 8 positions matching TRBD1. The V and J ends lost 5 bases and 1 base, in that order; junction bases with no gene match: 6. CDR3 length equals 16 residues. Germline CDR1 is LNHDA and CDR2 is SQIVND (reference sequence).

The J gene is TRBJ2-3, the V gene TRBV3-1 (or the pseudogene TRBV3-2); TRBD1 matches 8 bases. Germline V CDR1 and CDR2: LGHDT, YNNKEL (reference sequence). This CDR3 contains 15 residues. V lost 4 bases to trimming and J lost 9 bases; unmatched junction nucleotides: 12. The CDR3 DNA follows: TGTGCCAGCAGCCGTGGACAGGGCAAAGAGCAAACGCAGTATTTT. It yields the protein CASSRGQGKEQTQYF.

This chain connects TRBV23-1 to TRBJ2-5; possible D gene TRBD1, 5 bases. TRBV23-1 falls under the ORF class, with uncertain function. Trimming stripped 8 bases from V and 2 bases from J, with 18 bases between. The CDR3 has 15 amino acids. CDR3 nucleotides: TGCGCCAGCGGAATAGAAGGACACACACAAGAGACCCAGTACTTC. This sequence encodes CASGIEGHTQETQYF.

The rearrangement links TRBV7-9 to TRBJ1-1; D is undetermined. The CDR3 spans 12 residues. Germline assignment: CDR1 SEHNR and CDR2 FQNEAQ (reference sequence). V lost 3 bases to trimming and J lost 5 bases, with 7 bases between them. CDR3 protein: CASSFSGTEAFF. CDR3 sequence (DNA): TGTGCCAGCAGCTTCTCCGGGACTGAAGCTTTCTTT.

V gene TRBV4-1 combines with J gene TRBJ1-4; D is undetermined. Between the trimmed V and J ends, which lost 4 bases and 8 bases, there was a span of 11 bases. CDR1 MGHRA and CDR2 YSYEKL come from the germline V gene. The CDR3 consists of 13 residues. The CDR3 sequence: CASSRGLREKLFF. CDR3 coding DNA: TGCGCCAGCAGCCGTGGTTTACGGGAAAAACTGTTTTTT.

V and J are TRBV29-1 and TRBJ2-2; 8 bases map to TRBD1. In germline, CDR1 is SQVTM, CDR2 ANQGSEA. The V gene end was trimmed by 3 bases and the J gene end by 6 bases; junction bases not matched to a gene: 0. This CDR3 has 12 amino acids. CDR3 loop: CSVEDRAGELFF. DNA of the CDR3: TGCAGCGTTGAGGACAGGGCCGGGGAGCTGTTTTTT.

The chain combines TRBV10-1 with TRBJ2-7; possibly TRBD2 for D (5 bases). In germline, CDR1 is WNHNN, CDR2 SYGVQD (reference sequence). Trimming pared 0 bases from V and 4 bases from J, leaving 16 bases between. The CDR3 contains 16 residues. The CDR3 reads CASSESGPGVRYEQYF. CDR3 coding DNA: TGCGCCAGCAGTGAGTCTGGCCCCGGGGTGAGGTACGAGCAGTACTTC.

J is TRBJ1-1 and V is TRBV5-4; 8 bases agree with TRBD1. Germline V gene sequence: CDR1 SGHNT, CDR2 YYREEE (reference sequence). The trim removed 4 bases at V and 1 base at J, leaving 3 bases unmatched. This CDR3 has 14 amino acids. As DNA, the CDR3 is TGTGCCAGCAGCCCGGACAGGGCGAACACTGAAGCTTTCTTT. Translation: CASSPDRANTEAFF.

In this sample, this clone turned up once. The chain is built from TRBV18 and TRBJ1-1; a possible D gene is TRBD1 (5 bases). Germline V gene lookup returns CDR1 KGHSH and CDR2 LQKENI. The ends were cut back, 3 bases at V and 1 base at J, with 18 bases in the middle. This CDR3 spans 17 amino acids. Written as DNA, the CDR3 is TGTGCCAGCTCACCTCTCGGCCCCGGGGGGAGGAACACTGAAGCTTTCTTT. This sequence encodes CASSPLGPGGRNTEAFF.